This entry lists 2 T cell receptor beta chains sequenced from one sample in a study of blood T cell repertoires in COVID-19. Sequenced by immunoSEQ multiplex PCR; TCRdb stores in-frame clones only, minus some. The sample has around 160,000 clones, almost 85% seen once. Specimen: PBMCs or T cells enriched from blood (not recorded which). The receptor source for this set is a man between 50 and 59 years old who had recovered from COVID-19.

This clone was seen once. V gene TRBV24-1 combines with J gene TRBJ2-1; a weak D match, TRBD2 (5 bases). The CDR3 totals 16 residues. The V end was cut by 1 base, the J end by 5 bases, with 14 bases between. Germline V gene sequence: CDR1 KGHDR, CDR2 SFDVKD. Here the CDR3 reads CATSDLIPGSHNEQFF. CDR3 nucleotide sequence: TGTGCCACCAGTGATTTAATCCCGGGAAGCCACAATGAGCAGTTCTTC.

This rearrangement joins TRBV5-4 to TRBJ1-1; 7 nucleotides agree with TRBD1. Trimming at V came to 3 bases and at J to 4 bases, leaving 6 bases not matched to a gene. Per germline, CDR1 SGHNT and CDR2 YYREEE (reference sequence). CDR3 length equals 14 residues. CDR3 sequence reads: CASSSQGVGTEAFF. The DNA for the CDR3 is TGTGCCAGCAGCTCGCAGGGGGTTGGCACTGAAGCTTTCTTT.